Below, one T cell receptor (beta chain) is given with its context. This sample was taken from a study of technical replicates of blood from a few donors. The repertoire was sequenced with immunoSEQ multiplex PCR; TCRdb's copy has only in-frame clones and lacks some. Seen here are about 54,000 clones, about 93% observed once, and the top ten hold over 0.2%. The sequencing sample was made of T cells isolated from PBMCs. This clonotype originated in a human donor in good health.

CDR3 sequence: CASSSKNQGREVNTEAFF. CDR3 DNA: TGTGCCAGCAGCTCCAAGAACCAGGGGAGGGAGGTGAACACTGAAGCTTTCTTT. The chain recombines TRBV7-9 with TRBJ1-1; D is perhaps TRBD1 (6 bases). CDR1 SEHNR and CDR2 FQNEAQ come from the germline V gene (reference sequence). V was clipped by 4 bases and J by 0 bases, with 21 bases between them. This CDR3 region has 18 residues.